This TCR beta chain stems from a study of blood T cell dynamics during melanoma immunotherapy. Study-wide findings and caveats: At W3, later disease-control patients showed bifurcated PBMC repertoire changes, unlike progressors.

Sample time point: pre-treatment baseline. Sampling occurred pretreatment (T0) and at week 3 (W3), after cycle one of checkpoint blockade. Response was assessed by RECIST 1.1 at 12 weeks, except a couple of rapid progressors. Patients with prior systemic cancer treatment, concomitant immunosuppressants, or other active malignancies were excluded. Comment on this clone: Its antigen is undetermined.

Sequenced by immunoSEQ multiplex PCR; TCRdb stores in-frame clones only, minus some. The data contain about 14,000 clones, 80% to 90% of them seen just once; the ten biggest clones take up approximately 6.4%. The V gene's germline CDR1 is SGDLS and CDR2 YYNGEE. CDR3 length equals 14 residues. The junction had 6 bases not matched to a gene; V was cut back by 4 bases and J by 5 bases. The rearrangement links TRBV9 to TRBJ2-3; 8 bases agree with TRBD1. The receptor's source is a human donor with melanoma. Here the sequenced sample was blood, taken from a patient treated with checkpoint blockade. CDR3 protein: CASSRRQGQDTQYF. The CDR3 DNA reads TGTGCCAGCAGCCGACGACAGGGGCAAGATACGCAGTATTTT.